The following is a T cell receptor (beta chain) sequence with its context. Germline CDR1 reads MGHRA; CDR2 reads YSYEKL. The CDR3 covers 13 residues. V was trimmed by 2 bases and J by 4 bases, leaving 8 bases between them. This sample is drawn from a study of blood T cell repertoires in COVID-19. Assay: immunoSEQ multiplex PCR; the TCRdb copy retains only in-frame clones and omits some. The table has around 130,000 clones, 80% to 85% seen once. The chain has TRBV4-1 and TRBJ1-2; D remains unclear. The clonotype comes from a woman of 80 years or more with acute or convalescent COVID-19. The specimen sequenced was peripheral blood. CDR3 coding DNA: TGCGCCAGCAGCCAACGCAGATCCTATGGCTACACCTTC. Its translation: CASSQRRSYGYTF.